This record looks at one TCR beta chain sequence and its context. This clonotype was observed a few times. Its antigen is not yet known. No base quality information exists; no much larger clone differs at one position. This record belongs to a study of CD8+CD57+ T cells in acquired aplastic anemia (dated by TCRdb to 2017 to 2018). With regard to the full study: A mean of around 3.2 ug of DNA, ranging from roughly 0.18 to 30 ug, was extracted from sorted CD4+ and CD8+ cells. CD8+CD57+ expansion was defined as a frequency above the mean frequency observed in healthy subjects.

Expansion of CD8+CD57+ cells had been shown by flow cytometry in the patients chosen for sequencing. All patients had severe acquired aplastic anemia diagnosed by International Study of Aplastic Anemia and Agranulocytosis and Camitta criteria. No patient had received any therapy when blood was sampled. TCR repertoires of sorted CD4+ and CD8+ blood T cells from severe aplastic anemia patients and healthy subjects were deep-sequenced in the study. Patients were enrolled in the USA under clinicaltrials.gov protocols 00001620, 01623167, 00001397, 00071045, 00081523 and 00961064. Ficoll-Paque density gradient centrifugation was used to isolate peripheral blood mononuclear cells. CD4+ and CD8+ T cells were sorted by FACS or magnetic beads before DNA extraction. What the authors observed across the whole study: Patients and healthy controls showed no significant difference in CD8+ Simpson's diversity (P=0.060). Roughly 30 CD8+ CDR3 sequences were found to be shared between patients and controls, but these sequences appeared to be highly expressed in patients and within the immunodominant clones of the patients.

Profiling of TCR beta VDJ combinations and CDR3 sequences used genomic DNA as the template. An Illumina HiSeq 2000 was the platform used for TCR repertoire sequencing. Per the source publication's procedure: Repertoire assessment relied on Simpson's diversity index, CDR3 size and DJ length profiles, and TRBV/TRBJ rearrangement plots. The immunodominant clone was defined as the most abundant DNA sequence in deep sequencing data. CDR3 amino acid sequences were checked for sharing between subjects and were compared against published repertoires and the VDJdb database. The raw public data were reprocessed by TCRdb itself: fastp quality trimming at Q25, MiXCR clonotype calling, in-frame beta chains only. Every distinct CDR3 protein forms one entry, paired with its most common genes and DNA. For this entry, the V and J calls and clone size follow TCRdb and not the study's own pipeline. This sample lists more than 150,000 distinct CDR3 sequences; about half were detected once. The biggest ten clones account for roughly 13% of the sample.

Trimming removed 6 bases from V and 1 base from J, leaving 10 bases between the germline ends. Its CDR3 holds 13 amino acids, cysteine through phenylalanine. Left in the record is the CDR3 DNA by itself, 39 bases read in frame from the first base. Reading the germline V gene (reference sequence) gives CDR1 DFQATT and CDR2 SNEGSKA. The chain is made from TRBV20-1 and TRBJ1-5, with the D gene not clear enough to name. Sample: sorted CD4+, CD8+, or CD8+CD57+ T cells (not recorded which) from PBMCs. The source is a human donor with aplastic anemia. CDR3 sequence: CSAHSGSNQPQHF. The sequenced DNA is TGCAGTGCCCACTCGGGAAGCAATCAGCCCCAGCATTTT.